The 15 T cell receptor beta chains below all came from one sample that was sequenced in a study of Graves' ophthalmopathy and Graves' hyperthyroidism. From RNA, the CDR3 regions of TCR beta chains were amplified and sequenced. RT-PCR in the first round used HTBI primers; a second-round multiplex PCR followed. Using its own MiXCR run on the multiplex PCR reads, TCRdb lists one record per CDR3 protein. Among over a million distinct CDR3 sequences listed, about 36% were seen once. The source material was peripheral blood or thyroid tissue (not recorded which). The receptors come from an adult man with Graves' hyperthyroidism.

The chain links TRBV15 to TRBJ1-4; D remains ambiguous. CDR1 and CDR2 (germline): LNHNV, YYDKDF (reference sequence). The CDR3 extends over 16 amino acids. V was pared by 1 base and J by 6 bases, with 15 bases between. The CDR3, as DNA: TGTGCCACCAGCAGAGGTAGGCGGGCCTTATATGAAAAACTGTTTTTT. This sequence encodes CATSRGRRALYEKLFF.

Many counts were recorded for this clonotype. This sequence joins TRBV6-5 and TRBJ1-1; no clear D gene. Trimming left V 5 bases short and J 4 bases short, with 11 bases between. Per germline, CDR1 MNHEY and CDR2 SVGAGI. The CDR3 consists of 13 residues. CDR3 DNA sequence: TGTGCCAGCAGTCCTAGTGAGAGCACTGAAGCTTTCTTT. It encodes CASSPSESTEAFF.

For this clonotype: This is likely a read error, given that the CDR3 carries no conserved phenylalanine or tryptophan at its end. The DNA is omitted, as the CDR3 cannot be located on it reliably, and the CDR3 follows TCRdb's listing. V gene TRBV15 combines with J gene TRBJ1-1. The CDR3 is 8 amino acids in total, end residues counted. Germline V gives CDR1 LNHNV, CDR2 YYDKDF (reference sequence). CDR3 amino acids: CATSITGG.

As to this clonotype: Just one base apart from a much larger clone, this may be a read error. The rearrangement uses TRBV12-3 or TRBV12-4 and TRBJ2-7, with D maybe TRBD2 (6 bases). Trimming cost V 2 bases and J 9 bases, with 11 bases left between them. The CDR3 runs 12 residues. CDR3 amino acids: CASSLTVGGQYF. In DNA form, the CDR3 reads TGTGCCAGCAGTTTAACCGTCGGGGGGCAGTACTTC.

This clonotype was counted at least ten times. The rearrangement links TRBV19 to TRBJ1-1; no definite D call. The V gene lost 6 bases and the J gene lost 1 base, with 15 bases spanning the gap. CDR1 is LNHDA, CDR2 SQIVND, per germline (reference sequence). This CDR3 region has 15 residues. In DNA, the CDR3 is TGTGCCAGTAGGAGGTCGGCAACAACGAACACTGAAGCTTTCTTT. Its protein is CASRRSATTNTEAFF.

The rearrangement joins TRBV7-2 to TRBJ2-5; D is perhaps TRBD1 (6 bases). CDR1 is SGHTA and CDR2 is FQGNSA in the germline V gene. V was shortened by 1 base and J by 4 bases, with 16 bases between the two germline ends. The CDR3 is 16 amino acids. The CDR3 bases are TGTGCCAGCAGCTTAGTGAGCGCAGGGGTAGGAGAGACCCAGTACTTC. This sequence encodes CASSLVSAGVGETQYF. Filled out from reference TRBV7-2 and TRBJ2-5, the complete variable domain reads GAGVSQSPSNKVTEKGKDVELRCDPISGHTALYWYRQSLGQGLEFLIYFQGNSAPDKSGLPSDRFSAERTGGSVSTLTIQRTQQEDSAVYLCASSLVSAGVGETQYFGPGTRLLVL.

This clonotype appeared many times. The chain combines TRBV15 with TRBJ2-5; D might be TRBD2 (5 bases). The CDR3 is made up of 15 amino acids. Trimming cost V 0 bases and J 4 bases, with 12 bases left between them. CDR1 and CDR2 from the germline V gene are LNHNV and YYDKDF (reference sequence). The CDR3 DNA follows: TGTGCCACCAGCAGAGATCCTTCACGGGGAGAGACCCAGTACTTC. It is translated as CATSRDPSRGETQYF.

The V gene is TRBV19, the J gene TRBJ1-5, with TRBD1 matching 9 bases. This CDR3 region has 15 residues. Per the germline V gene, CDR1 is LNHDA and CDR2 is SQIVND (reference sequence). V dropped 6 bases and J dropped 4; count of bases not matched to a gene: 7. The CDR3 region is CASSPGTGWNQPQHF. As DNA, the CDR3 is TGTGCCAGTAGCCCAGGGACAGGGTGGAATCAGCCCCAGCATTTT. Looking up the rest from reference TRBV19 and TRBJ1-5 gives the full variable domain: DGGITQSPKYLFRKEGQNVTLSCEQNLNHDAMYWYRQDPGQGLRLIYYSQIVNDFQKGDIAEGYSVSREKKESFPLTVTSAQKNPTAFYLCASSPGTGWNQPQHFGDGTRLSIL.

Many counts were recorded for this clonotype. Written as DNA, the CDR3 is TGTGCCAGCAGCCAAAGGGCGAACGAGCAGTACTTC. Protein product: CASSQRANEQYF. The rearrangement uses TRBV12-3 or TRBV12-4 and TRBJ2-7; unclear D gene. Trimming removed 6 bases from V and 5 bases from J, with 11 bases in between. This CDR3 is built from 12 residues.

There are a few counts of this clonotype. The CDR3 loop is CASSQYRGTYEQYF. The CDR3 region has the DNA TGTGCCAGCAGCCAATACAGGGGGACCTACGAGCAGTACTTC. The chain recombines TRBV7-2 with TRBJ2-7, with TRBD1 identical over 8 bases. This CDR3 contains 14 residues. J gave up 2 bases and V 5 bases, and 5 bases lay outside the gene matches. Germline assignment: CDR1 SGHTA and CDR2 FQGNSA.

This chain links TRBV15 with TRBJ2-7; 8 nucleotides agree with TRBD1. The CDR3 consists of 14 residues. V lost 0 bases to trimming and J lost 6 bases; unmatched junction nucleotides: 4. Germline-derived CDR1 and CDR2 are LNHNV and YYDKDF (reference sequence). The CDR3 coding sequence is TGTGCCACCAGCAGAGATCGGACAGGGAGCGAGCAGTACTTC. Translated, it gives CATSRDRTGSEQYF.

This clonotype has a count of ten or more. The V call is TRBV20-1, the J call TRBJ2-5, with D possibly called TRBD1 or TRBD2 (5 bases each). V shed 0 bases and J shed 5 bases, with 19 bases lying between them. The CDR3 totals 16 residues. Germline CDR1 and CDR2: DFQATT and SNEGSKA (reference sequence). The CDR3 loop is CSAREVSRDLSETQYF. The CDR3 DNA is TGCAGTGCTAGAGAAGTCAGCAGGGACCTGTCGGAGACCCAGTACTTC.

This clonotype was seen repeatedly, ten times or more. CDR3 amino acids: CASSLDGTGYTF. The CDR3 DNA reads as TGCGCCAGCAGCTTGGACGGGACAGGGTACACCTTC. This sequence joins TRBV5-1 and TRBJ1-2; 9 nucleotides agree with TRBD1. The CDR3 loop spans 12 amino acids. In germline, CDR1 is SGHRS, CDR2 YFSETQ. The V segment lost 0 bases and the J segment 11 bases; nucleotides outside the gene matches: 2.

Turning to this clonotype: The junction departs from the called germline gene at one end, perhaps through a read error. V gene TRBV4-1 combines with J gene TRBJ1-2, with 9 bases matching TRBD1. The CDR3 extends over 16 amino acids. Germline-derived CDR1 and CDR2 are MGHRA and YSYEKL. The CDR3 spells CASGQAITGGQGGYTF. In DNA, the CDR3 is TGCGCCAGCGGCCAAGCCATAACAGGGGGACAGGGTGGCTACACCTTC.

This clonotype was counted between two and nine times. This chain connects TRBV6-1 to TRBJ2-7; 7 bases align to TRBD1. The J segment lost 5 bases and the V segment lost 5 bases, leaving 6 bases of the junction unmatched. This CDR3 has 13 amino acids. Germline lookup yields CDR1 MNHNS and CDR2 SASEGT. The CDR3 DNA is TGTGCCAGCAGTCGGACAGGTTTCAACGAGCAGTACTTC. Its translation: CASSRTGFNEQYF.